This section outlines one TCR beta chain sequence together with its context. Antigen unknown. V lost 1 base and J 0 bases, leaving 7 bases between the germline ends. The CDR3 totals 14 residues. Germline lookup yields CDR1 SGHVS and CDR2 FNYEAQ. This record comes from a study of graft-versus-host responses after intestinal transplantation. Findings and caveats of the study: High graft-versus-host to host-versus-graft T cell clonal ratios marked allografts of patients with graft-donor macrochimerism.

Only in-frame clones appear in the TCRdb table, and some are missing; sequencing was by immunoSEQ multiplex PCR. The data hold about 9,600 clones, with approximately 86% observed a single time. Graft samples were processed, releasing intraepithelial and lamina propria lymphocytes. The origin of this receptor is a human patient who received an intestinal transplant, so some T cells may come from the graft donor. The gene calls are TRBV7-6 and TRBJ2-7; weak D call: TRBD1 (6 bases). Specimen: ileum tissue, collected roughly 110 weeks after intestinal transplantation. DNA of the CDR3: TGTGCCAGCAGCTTAGGACAGGACTCCTACGAGCAGTACTTC. Its translation: CASSLGQDSYEQYF.